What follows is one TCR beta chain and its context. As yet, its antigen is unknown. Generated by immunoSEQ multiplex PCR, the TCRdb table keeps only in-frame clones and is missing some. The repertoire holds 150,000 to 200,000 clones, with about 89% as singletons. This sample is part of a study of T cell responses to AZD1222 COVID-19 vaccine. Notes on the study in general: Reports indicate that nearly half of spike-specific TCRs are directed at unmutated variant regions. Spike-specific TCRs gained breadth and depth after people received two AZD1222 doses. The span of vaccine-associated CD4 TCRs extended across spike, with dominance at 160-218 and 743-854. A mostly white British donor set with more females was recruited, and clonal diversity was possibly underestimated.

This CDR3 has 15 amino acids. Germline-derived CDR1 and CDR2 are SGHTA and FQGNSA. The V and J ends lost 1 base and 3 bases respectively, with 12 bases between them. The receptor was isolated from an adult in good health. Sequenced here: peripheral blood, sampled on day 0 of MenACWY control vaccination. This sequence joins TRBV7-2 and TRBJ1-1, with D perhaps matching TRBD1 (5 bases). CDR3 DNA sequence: TGTGCCAGCAGCTTAGGCGGGGGGATTTACACTGAAGCTTTCTTT. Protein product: CASSLGGGIYTEAFF.